The rows below give T cell receptor beta chains drawn from one sample of a study of T-cell reconstitution after alpha-beta-depleted transplantation in children. Using its own MiXCR run on the PCR reads, TCRdb lists one record per CDR3 protein. In the table there are 400,000 to 550,000 distinct CDR3 sequences, roughly 10% of which are singletons. Material: PBMCs, obtained before TCRalphabeta/CD19-depleted stem cell transplant. The receptors originated from a child aged 2 to 9 with inherited bone marrow failure, due to receive a stem cell transplant. Each CDR3 is given with its conserved first and last residue. Each record gives: J gene, V gene, CDR3 protein.

TRBJ2-1 | TRBV11-2 | CASSLLGILDNEQFF
TRBJ2-7 | TRBV4-3 | CASSQGTDPYEQYF
TRBJ2-2 | TRBV28 | CASSLWVGGKSREGTGELFF
TRBJ2-1 | TRBV28 | CASSTTRGQFF
TRBJ2-2 | TRBV30 | CAWKQFGQGNTGELFF
TRBJ2-7 | TRBV7-2 | CASSLVAPSYEQYF
TRBJ2-7 | TRBV10-3 | CAIGRQGITYEQYF
TRBJ2-6 | TRBV4-1 | CASSPSTPPSGANVLTF
TRBJ2-1 | TRBV5-1 | CASSLTGGIDEQFF
TRBJ2-1 | TRBV20-1 | CSASDWPNEQFF
TRBJ2-3 | TRBV7-2 | CASSLDRGSDTQYF
TRBJ2-4 | TRBV12-3/TRBV12-4 | CASSPQTGGQDIQYF
TRBJ1-1 | TRBV11-2 | CASSTRLGTEAFF
TRBJ2-1 | TRBV30 | CAWSVDRTWELRNEQFF
TRBJ2-1 | TRBV2 | CASKRLNSDEQFF
TRBJ2-7 | TRBV10-1 | CASSESYTGIGNEQYF
TRBJ2-7 | TRBV7-9 | CASSSWDREFSYEQYF
TRBJ2-5 | TRBV11-1 | CASSLQLWTSGRAFQETQYF
TRBJ2-3 | TRBV5-1 | CASSLSGTDTQYF
TRBJ1-5 | TRBV5-1 | CASSLAGGLNQPQHF
TRBJ2-2 | TRBV4-2 | CASSQRDGNTGELFF
TRBJ2-7 | TRBV4-3 | CASSPLGNSYEQYF
TRBJ2-7 | TRBV12-3/TRBV12-4 | CASSLRLGQVHEQYF
TRBJ2-3 | TRBV12-3/TRBV12-4 | CASSPIAGRPPDTQYF
TRBJ1-3 | TRBV18 | CASSTPGRSSGNTIYF
TRBJ1-3 | TRBV7-9 | CASSPAMRQRSGNTIYF
TRBJ2-5 | TRBV28 | CASSPLMGPTGTQYF
TRBJ2-3 | TRBV6-2/TRBV6-3 | CASVKRNTDTQYF